Listed here is a single T cell receptor (beta chain). The target antigen is unknown. This entry comes from a study of CD8 T cells in Susac syndrome. Whole-study results and caveats: The study's TCR sequencing and HLA analysis drew on a certain number of individuals. That number was acknowledged as relatively small.

Germline V CDR1 and CDR2: ENHRY, SYGVKD. Trimming removed 10 bases at V and 6 bases at J, with 11 bases between. The CDR3 length is 11 residues. Random hexamers were used to reverse transcribe the RNA input (0.5 to 1 ug). TCR beta CDR3 was amplified by immunoSEQ covering 54 Vbeta and 13 Jbeta. TCRdb redid the calling of the immunoSEQ multiplex PCR reads with MiXCR, one entry per CDR3 protein. The table lists about 300,000 distinct CDR3 sequences, 92% of them singletons, with 0.065% in the top ten. FACS enriched CD8+ TEMRA cells, while bulk CD8+ and CD4+ were negatively isolated. Sample: CD4+ T cells from PBMCs. This receptor was obtained from a human donor with multiple sclerosis. The chain carries TRBV10-3 and TRBJ2-3; D may correspond to TRBD1 or TRBD2 (5 bases each). Here the CDR3 DNA reads TGTGCCACCGGGACGTCGGATACGCAGTATTTT. Amino acid sequence: CATGTSDTQYF.